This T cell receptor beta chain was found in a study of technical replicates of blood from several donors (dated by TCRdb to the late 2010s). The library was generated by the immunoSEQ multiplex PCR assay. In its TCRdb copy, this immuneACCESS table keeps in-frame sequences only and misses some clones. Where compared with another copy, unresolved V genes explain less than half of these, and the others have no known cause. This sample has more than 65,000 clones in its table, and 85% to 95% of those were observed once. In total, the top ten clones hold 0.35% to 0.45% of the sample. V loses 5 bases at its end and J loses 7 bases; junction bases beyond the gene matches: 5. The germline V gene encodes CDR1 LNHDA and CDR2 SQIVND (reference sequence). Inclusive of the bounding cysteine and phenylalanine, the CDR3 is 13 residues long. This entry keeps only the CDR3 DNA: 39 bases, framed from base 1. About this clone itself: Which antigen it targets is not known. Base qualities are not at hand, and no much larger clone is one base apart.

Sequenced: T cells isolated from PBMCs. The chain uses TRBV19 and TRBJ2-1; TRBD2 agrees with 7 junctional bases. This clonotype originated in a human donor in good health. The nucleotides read TGTGCCAGTAGTGTTCTAGCGGTAAATGAGCAGTTCTTC. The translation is CASSVLAVNEQFF.